This T cell receptor beta chain is from a study of cytomegalovirus exposure and HLA in healthy donors. Study-wide results and limits: A later analysis linked a missense DCLRE1C variant to TCR beta V- and J-gene trimming.

Likely unrecorded immune exposures existed in these nominally healthy donors. Use of 60 Vbeta and 13 Jbeta primers characterized the PCR. The table came from immunoSEQ multiplex PCR; TCRdb's copy has only in-frame clones and leaves some out. Of more than 140,000 clones detected, almost 85% appear once; the ten largest clones hold 5.7%. This clone turned up a few times. Its cognate antigen is unknown. V was clipped by 4 bases and J by 0 bases, with 7 bases between them. CDR3 size: 14 residues. Germline assignment: CDR1 MNHNY and CDR2 SVGAGI (reference sequence). The rearrangement uses TRBV6-6 and TRBJ1-3; no reliable D call. This clonotype originated in a man aged 25 to 40 in good health and CMV-seropositive. The sample consisted of PBMCs. CDR3 coding DNA: TGTGCCAGCAGTTTATTGGCCTCTGGAAACACCATATATTTT. Its protein product is CASSLLASGNTIYF.